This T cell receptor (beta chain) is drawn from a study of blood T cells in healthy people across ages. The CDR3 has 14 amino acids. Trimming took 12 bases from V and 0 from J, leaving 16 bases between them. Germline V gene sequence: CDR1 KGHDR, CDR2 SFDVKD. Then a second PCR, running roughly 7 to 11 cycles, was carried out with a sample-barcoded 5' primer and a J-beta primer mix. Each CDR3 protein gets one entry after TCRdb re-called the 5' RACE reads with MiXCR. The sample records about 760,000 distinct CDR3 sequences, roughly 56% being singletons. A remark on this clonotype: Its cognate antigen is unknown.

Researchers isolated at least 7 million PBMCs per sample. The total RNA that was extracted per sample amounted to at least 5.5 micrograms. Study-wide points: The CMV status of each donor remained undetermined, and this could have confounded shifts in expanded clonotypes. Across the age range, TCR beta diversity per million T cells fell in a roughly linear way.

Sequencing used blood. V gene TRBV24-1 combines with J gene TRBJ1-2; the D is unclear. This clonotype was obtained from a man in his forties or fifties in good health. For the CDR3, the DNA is TGTGCCGTCGGGCCGCGCGCGGCTAACTATGGCTACACCTTC. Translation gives CAVGPRAANYGYTF.